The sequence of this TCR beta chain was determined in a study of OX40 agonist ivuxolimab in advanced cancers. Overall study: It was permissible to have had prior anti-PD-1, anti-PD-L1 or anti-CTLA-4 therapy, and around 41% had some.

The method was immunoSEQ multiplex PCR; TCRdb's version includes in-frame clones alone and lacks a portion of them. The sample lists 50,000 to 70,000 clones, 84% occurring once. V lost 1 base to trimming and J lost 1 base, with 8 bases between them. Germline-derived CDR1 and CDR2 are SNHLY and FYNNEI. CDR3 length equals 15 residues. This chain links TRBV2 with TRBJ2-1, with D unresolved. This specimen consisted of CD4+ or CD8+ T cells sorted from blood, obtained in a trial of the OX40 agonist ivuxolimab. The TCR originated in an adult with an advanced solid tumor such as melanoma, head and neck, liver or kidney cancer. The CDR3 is CASSEGEPSYNEQFF. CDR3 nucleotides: TGTGCCAGCAGTGAAGGAGAACCTTCCTACAATGAGCAGTTCTTC.